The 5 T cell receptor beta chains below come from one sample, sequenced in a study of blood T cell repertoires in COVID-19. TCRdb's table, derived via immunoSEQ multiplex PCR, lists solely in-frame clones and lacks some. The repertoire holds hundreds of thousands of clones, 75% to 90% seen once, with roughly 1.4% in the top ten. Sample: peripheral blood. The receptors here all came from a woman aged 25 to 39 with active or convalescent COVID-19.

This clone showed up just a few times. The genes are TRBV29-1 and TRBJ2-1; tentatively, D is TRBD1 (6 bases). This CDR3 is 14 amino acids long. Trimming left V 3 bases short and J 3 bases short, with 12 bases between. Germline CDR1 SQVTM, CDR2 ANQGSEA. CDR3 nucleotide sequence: TGCAGCGTTGACGGACAGAGCTTCTACAATGAGCAGTTCTTC. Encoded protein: CSVDGQSFYNEQFF.

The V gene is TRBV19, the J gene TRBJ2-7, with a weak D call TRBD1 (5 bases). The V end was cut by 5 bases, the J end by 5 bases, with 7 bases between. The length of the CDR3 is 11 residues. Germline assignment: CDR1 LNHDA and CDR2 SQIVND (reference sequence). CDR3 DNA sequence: TGTGCCAGTAGTCAGGGAAACGAGCAGTACTTC. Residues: CASSQGNEQYF.

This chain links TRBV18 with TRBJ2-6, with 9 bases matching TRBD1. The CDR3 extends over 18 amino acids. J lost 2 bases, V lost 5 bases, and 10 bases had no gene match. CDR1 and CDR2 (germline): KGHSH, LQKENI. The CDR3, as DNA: TGTGCCAGCTCATCGCGGACAGGGGTTCACGCTGGGGCCAACGTCCTGACTTTC. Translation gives CASSSRTGVHAGANVLTF.

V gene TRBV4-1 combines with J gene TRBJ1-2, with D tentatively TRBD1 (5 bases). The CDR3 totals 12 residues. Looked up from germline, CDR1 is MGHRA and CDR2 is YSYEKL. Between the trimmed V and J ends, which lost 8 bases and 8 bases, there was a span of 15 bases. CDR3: CASSPEGVGYTF. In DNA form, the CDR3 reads TGCGCCAGCTCCCCAGAAGGGGTCGGCTACACCTTC.

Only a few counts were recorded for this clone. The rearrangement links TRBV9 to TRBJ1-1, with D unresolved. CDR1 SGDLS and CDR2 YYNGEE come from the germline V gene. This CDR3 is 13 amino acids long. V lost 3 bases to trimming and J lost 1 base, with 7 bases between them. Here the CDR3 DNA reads TGTGCCAGCAGCGCAACGGGGAACACTGAAGCTTTCTTT. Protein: CASSATGNTEAFF.